The rows below give T cell receptor beta chains drawn from one sample of a study of cytomegalovirus exposure and HLA in healthy donors. Measured with immunoSEQ multiplex PCR; TCRdb has only the in-frame clones, and not every one. The top ten hold roughly 2.2% of the sample, which has fewer than 200,000 clones, roughly 84% seen once. Sequenced input: PBMCs. The receptor set was obtained from a man younger than 30 in good health and CMV-seropositive. Both conserved end residues are part of each CDR3. D genes are given only for firm matches. The listing skips clone size in some rows; elsewhere it reads once, few, many or a size class.

clone size,V gene,J gene,D gene,CDR3 DNA,CDR3 protein
.,TRBV30,TRBJ1-6,.,TGTGCCTGCCGACCCACAGGGTTGGATTCACCCCTCCACTTT,CACRPTGLDSPLHF
.,TRBV21-1,TRBJ2-3,.,TGTGCCAGCAGCATTACCAGGGGGCCCAGCACAGATACGCAGTATTTT,CASSITRGPSTDTQYF
.,TRBV7-8,TRBJ2-1,TRBD1,TGTGCCAGCAGCTTTTACGGGACAGGGGCCTACAATGAGCAGTTCTTC,CASSFYGTGAYNEQFF
.,TRBV29-1,TRBJ1-1,.,TGCAGCGGCCGGGTGGACACTGAAGCTTTCTTT,CSGRVDTEAFF
.,TRBV29-1,TRBJ1-1,TRBD1,TGCAGCGTTGAAGGGGAAAGGGACAGACTTGAAGCTTTCTTT,CSVEGERDRLEAFF
.,TRBV7-6,TRBJ1-5,TRBD1,TGTGCCAGCAGCAGCGGGACAGGGGGCTCTCAGCCCCAGCATTTT,CASSSGTGGSQPQHF
once,TRBV14,TRBJ2-2,.,TGTGCCAGCAGCCCGGGACTCCACACCGGGGAGCTGTTTTTT,CASSPGLHTGELFF
.,TRBV7-9,TRBJ1-5,.,TGTGCCAGCAGCCCCGAGAGAGGTCAGCCCCAGCATTTT,CASSPERGQPQHF
.,TRBV5-6,TRBJ2-3,TRBD2,TGTGCCAGCAGCTTGGCCGTAGCGGGGGGGCCGAATACGCAGTATTTT,CASSLAVAGGPNTQYF
.,TRBV11-3,TRBJ2-6,.,TGTGCCAGCAGCGAAAGTTACAGGCGCTCTGGGGCCAACGTCCTGACTTTC,CASSESYRRSGANVLTF
.,TRBV7-9,TRBJ1-4,TRBD1,TGTGCCAGCAGCTCCGGACAGGATCTGTTTTTT,CASSSGQDLFF
few,TRBV7-8,TRBJ2-2,.,TGTGCCAGCGCCGAACAGCAAACCACCGGGGAGCTGTTTTTT,CASAEQQTTGELFF
.,TRBV19,TRBJ2-7,TRBD1,TGTGCCAGTAGTATAGGACAGGGGAGCGAGCAGTACTTC,CASSIGQGSEQYF
.,TRBV28,TRBJ2-7,TRBD1,TGTGCCAGCAGTTTGGGGTGGACAGGTCTCTATGGGCAGTACTTC,CASSLGWTGLYGQYF
.,TRBV30,TRBJ1-5,TRBD1,TGTGCCTGGGGGGACAGTTGGCAGCCCCAGCATTTT,CAWGDSWQPQHF
.,TRBV9,TRBJ1-1,.,TGTGCCAGCACCCTCCTGGGCAGCCTAAACACTGAAGCTTTCTTT,CASTLLGSLNTEAFF
.,TRBV5-1,TRBJ2-1,TRBD1,TGCGCCAGCAGCTTGGCGGTGGGGACAGGGGATAATGAGCAGTTCTTC,CASSLAVGTGDNEQFF
.,TRBV5-1,TRBJ1-6,.,TGCGCCAGCAGCCCCGATTCCGGGGTCACGAATTCACCCCTCCACTTT,CASSPDSGVTNSPLHF
.,TRBV7-9,TRBJ2-1,TRBD2,TGTGCCAGCAGGGGGACTAGCGGACACTCCTACAATGAGCAGTTCTTC,CASRGTSGHSYNEQFF
.,TRBV15,TRBJ1-2,.,TGTGCCACCAGCAGAGACACCCAAGAGAGACACTTCTATGGCTACACCTTC,CATSRDTQERHFYGYTF
few,TRBV7-9,TRBJ1-2,.,TGTGCCAGCAGCCTAGGATTGAGAGGGTATGGCTACACCTTC,CASSLGLRGYGYTF
.,TRBV5-1,TRBJ2-3,.,TGCGCCAGCAGCCCCGGACAGACTTCTGGCACAGATACGCAGTATTTT,CASSPGQTSGTDTQYF
.,TRBV6-6,TRBJ2-2,.,TGTGCCAGCAGTTACTCTCAGGGGGAGGCCGGGGAGCTGTTTTTT,CASSYSQGEAGELFF
.,TRBV5-1,TRBJ2-2,.,TGCGCCAGCAGCCCAAACCTAGATCCGGAGCTGTTTTTT,CASSPNLDPELFF
.,TRBV7-9,TRBJ2-1,TRBD1,TGTGCCAGCAGCTTCCGCGGGACAGGGGAGTACAATGAGCAGTTCTTC,CASSFRGTGEYNEQFF
.,TRBV5-5,TRBJ1-2,.,TGTGCCAGCAGCTTGGCGGCAGGGGCCGACTCTAACTATGGCTACACCTTC,CASSLAAGADSNYGYTF
.,TRBV5-6,TRBJ1-4,TRBD1,TGTGCCAGCAGCTTCTTCGGGACAGGGGCTACTAATGAAAAACTGTTTTTT,CASSFFGTGATNEKLFF
.,TRBV5-1,TRBJ2-5,TRBD2,TGCGCCAGCAGCTCAACCGGGACTAGCGGGGGGGCCACGGAGACCCAGTACTTC,CASSSTGTSGGATETQYF
.,TRBV9,TRBJ1-1,.,TGTGCCAGCAGCGCTTCCTCTCGTACATGGAACACTGAAGCTTTCTTT,CASSASSRTWNTEAFF
once,TRBV29-1,TRBJ1-6,.,TGCAGCGTTGCGACGGAGAATTCACCCCTCCACTTT,CSVATENSPLHF
.,TRBV25-1,TRBJ2-7,TRBD1,TGTGCCAGCAGTGGCGGATCCGGACAGGGAAAATGGTACGAGCAGTACTTC,CASSGGSGQGKWYEQYF
.,TRBV6-1,TRBJ2-2,TRBD1,TGTGCCAGCAGTGCCCAACAGGGGGCCGACACCGGGGAGCTGTTTTTT,CASSAQQGADTGELFF
.,TRBV14,TRBJ2-3,TRBD2,TGTGCCAGCAGTCTGACTAGCGGGGGAACAGATACGCAGTATTTT,CASSLTSGGTDTQYF
.,TRBV4-3,TRBJ1-2,TRBD1,TGCGCCAGCAGCCAAGACGGGACAGATCACTATGGCTACACCTTC,CASSQDGTDHYGYTF
once,TRBV27,TRBJ1-2,TRBD1,TGTGCCAGCAGCTCGACAGGGGTTAGAGGCTACACCTTC,CASSSTGVRGYTF
.,TRBV10-3,TRBJ1-2,TRBD1,TGTGCCACCGGGACAGGGGACGCTGGCTACACCTTC,CATGTGDAGYTF
.,TRBV7-6,TRBJ2-7,.,TGTGCCAGCAGCTCCCGCCCTCGGGCAGGGACCTACGAGCAGTACTTC,CASSSRPRAGTYEQYF
.,TRBV11-1,TRBJ2-2,.,TGTGCCAGCAGCTTATCCGGTATGGGGGGTATCGGCGGGGAGCTGTTTTTT,CASSLSGMGGIGGELFF